One TCR beta chain is described in this entry. This clone was recorded a few times. Its antigen has not been determined. No base quality values were provided; no much bigger clone lies one nucleotide off. Collaborating institutions collected whole blood in K2EDTA tubes following their own protocols. For TCRbeta analysis, collaborator samples were shipped as frozen whole blood, as isolated PBMCs, or as DNA extracted from either sample type. This entry comes from a study of blood T cell repertoires in COVID-19 (dated by TCRdb to 2019 to 2021). Broadly, across the study: Samples from collaborators originated in the United States, Italy and Spain and spanned both the acute and convalescent phases of COVID-19. The prospective study material was composed of cDNA or gDNA derived from T cells, B-cell-depleted T cells, or PBMCs. Deeply sampled blood TCRbeta repertoires from subjects exposed to, actively infected with, or recovered from COVID-19 were included in the dataset. The repertoires were made available in a free public database intended to serve as a resource for research on the immune response to SARS-CoV-2. The samples were drawn from two sources: the first 160 participants of the ongoing ImmuneRACE study, and fewer than 1,500 subjects contributed by 6 global collaborators. A de-identified subject ID, COVID-19 status, age in years and sex were almost always included in the sample metadata. Where available, HLA class I and class II types were taken from metadata supplied by the sample provider and were not determined by assay-based typing. The research as a whole found: How much clinical and demographic metadata was included differed by source and by participant, and the metadata was provided uncurated.

At the junction V is shortened by 4 bases and J by 1 base, with 11 bases in between. Including cysteine and phenylalanine, the CDR3 has 14 amino acids. Kept here is only the CDR3 DNA, which spans 42 bases and is read in frame from base 1. The germline V gene provides CDR1 SGHNT and CDR2 YENEEA. TCRbeta CDR3 regions were amplified from genomic DNA by means of the immunoSEQ Assay, a bias-controlled multiplex PCR. Per the authors' processing: The number of nucleated cells in each sample was estimated by amplification of reference gene primers within the assay. Sequence reads were collapsed and filtered to measure the absolute abundance of every unique TCRbeta CDR3 rearrangement. For each sample, productive Simpson clonality was calculated by taking the square root of Simpson's diversity index across productive rearrangements. TCRdb retrieved this table from immuneACCESS and kept in-frame rearrangements only. Not all clones are present; in checked studies, unresolved V genes account for under half, and no reason is known for the remainder. From that table come the V and J calls and clone size; the DNA was used to work out D and trimming. A total of about 47,000 clones appear in this sample, roughly 70% of them only once. Clones ranked in the top ten supply 5.5% to 6.5% of the sample.

This clonotype was sampled from an elderly man with acute or convalescent COVID-19. Material: peripheral blood. The V and J genes are TRBV11-3 and TRBJ2-7; the D gene is not confidently resolved. CDR3 loop: CASSSAGFSYEQYF. The DNA sequence follows: TGTGCCAGCAGCTCGGCCGGGTTTTCCTACGAGCAGTACTTC. With the portions outside the CDR3 filled from the reference TRBV11-3 and TRBJ2-7 genes, the complete variable region becomes EAGVVQSPRYKIIEKKQPVAFWCNPISGHNTLYWYLQNLGQGPELLIRYENEEAVDDSQLPKDRFSAERLKGVDSTLKIQPAELGDSAVYLCASSSAGFSYEQYFGPGTRLTVT.